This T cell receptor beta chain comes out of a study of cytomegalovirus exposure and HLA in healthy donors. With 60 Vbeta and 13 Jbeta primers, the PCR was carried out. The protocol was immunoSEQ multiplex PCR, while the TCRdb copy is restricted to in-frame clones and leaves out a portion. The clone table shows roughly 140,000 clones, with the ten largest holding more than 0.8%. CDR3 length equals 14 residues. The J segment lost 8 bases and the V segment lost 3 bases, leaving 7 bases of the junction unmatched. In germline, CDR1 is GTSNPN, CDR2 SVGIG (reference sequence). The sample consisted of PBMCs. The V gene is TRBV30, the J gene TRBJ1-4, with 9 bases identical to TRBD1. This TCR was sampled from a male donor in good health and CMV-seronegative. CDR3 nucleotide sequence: TGTGCCTGGAGAGGGGACAGGGAAGGAGAAAAACTGTTTTTT. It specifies CAWRGDREGEKLFF.